The 29 T cell receptor beta chains in this list originate from one sample, sequenced in a study of T cell repertoires in cytomegalovirus infection. Each CDR3 protein is one row after TCRdb ran MiXCR on the reads. The sample holds over 250,000 distinct CDR3 sequences, 20% to 25% seen once. The antigens for these receptors are not known. Here the sequenced sample was cultured PBMCs, taken from culture after CMV antigen stimulation. These receptors came from a human donor in good health (CMV status not recorded). Some clones in this sample may be carry-over from other donors' samples.

This chain joins TRBV19 and TRBJ2-1; TRBD2 agrees at 11 bases. J lost 7 bases, V lost 5 bases, and 19 bases had no gene match. The CDR3 is 19 residues long. CDR1 is LNHDA, CDR2 SQIVND, per germline (reference sequence). CDR3: CASSGWDWLAGGAGNEQFF. The DNA of the CDR3 is TGTGCCAGTAGTGGATGGGACTGGTTAGCGGGAGGGGCTGGGAATGAGCAGTTCTTC.

The chain carries TRBV6-1 and TRBJ1-1; D is unresolved. CDR3 size: 11 residues. CDR1 is MNHNS and CDR2 is SASEGT in the germline V gene. Trimming removed 5 bases from V and 7 bases from J, with 8 bases in between. CDR3 in amino acids: CASSPDGEAFF. Here the CDR3 DNA reads TGTGCCAGCAGTCCCGATGGTGAAGCTTTCTTT.

The V call is TRBV30, the J call TRBJ1-2, with D tentatively TRBD1 (5 bases). The ends were cut back, 3 bases at V and 2 bases at J, with 13 bases in the middle. Germline V gene data show CDR1 as GTSNPN and CDR2 as SVGIG (reference sequence). The CDR3 loop spans 14 amino acids. CDR3 in amino acids: CAWRPRGVNYGYTF. The DNA of the CDR3 is TGTGCCTGGAGGCCGCGGGGGGTAAACTATGGCTACACCTTC. Full variable domain (rest looked up from reference TRBV30 and TRBJ1-2): SQTIHQWPATLVQPVGSPLSLECTVEGTSNPNLYWYRQAAGRGLQLLFYSVGIGQISSEVPQNLSASRPQDRQFILSSKKLLLSDSGFYLCAWRPRGVNYGYTFGSGTRLTVV.

The rearrangement links TRBV7-6 to TRBJ2-3; D uncertain. V lost 2 bases to trimming and J lost 6 bases, with 12 bases between them. CDR1 is SGHVS, CDR2 FNYEAQ, per germline. The CDR3 totals 14 residues. CDR3 DNA sequence: TGTGCCAGCAGCTTACTATTGGAAAGTGATACGCAGTATTTT. Translating it yields CASSLLLESDTQYF.

The chain has TRBV6-2 or TRBV6-3 and TRBJ2-5; D is ambiguous. The CDR3 covers 14 residues. Between the trimmed V and J ends, which lost 2 bases and 5 bases, there was a span of 12 bases. Germline V gene lookup returns CDR1 MNHEY and CDR2 SVGEGT. The DNA of the CDR3 is TGTGCCAGCAGTTACAGCTGGCAGTCGGAGACCCAGTACTTC. Its translation: CASSYSWQSETQYF.

The J gene is TRBJ2-7, the V gene TRBV11-2; no reliable D call. The V end was cut by 0 bases, the J end by 2 bases, with 11 bases between. Looked up from germline, CDR1 is SGHAT and CDR2 is FQNNGV. This CDR3 is 15 amino acids long. The CDR3 region has the DNA TGTGCCAGCAGCTTAGACGTAGGCTCGGCCTACGAGCAGTACGTC. It codes for CASSLDVGSAYEQYV.

The CDR3 DNA is TGTGCCAGCGTCGATTCCGGGGGCCGTGGCTACACCTTC. Translated, it gives CASVDSGGRGYTF. The chain has TRBV25-1 and TRBJ1-2; D may be TRBD1 (6 bases). V lost 8 bases and J lost 7, with 17 bases in between. The CDR3 covers 13 residues. CDR1 and CDR2 (germline): MGHDK, SYGVNS.

The chain is built from TRBV28 and TRBJ1-1; D is possibly TRBD1 (5 bases). Per germline, CDR1 MDHEN and CDR2 SYDVKM. V was cut by 3 bases and J by 2 bases, with 19 bases left in between. The CDR3 is made up of 17 amino acids. The CDR3 bases are TGTGCCAGCAGTTTCTGGAAGGGGTTGGGGGGAAACACTGAAGCTTTCTTT. It translates to CASSFWKGLGGNTEAFF.

This clonotype was seen repeatedly, ten times or more. J is TRBJ2-1 and V is TRBV7-2; D unclear. The CDR3 contains 16 residues. Per germline, CDR1 SGHTA and CDR2 FQGNSA. V lost 2 bases and J lost 0, with 11 bases in between. CDR3 DNA sequence: TGTGCCAGCAGCTTATTTTCGGATAGCTCCTACAATGAGCAGTTCTTC. It translates to CASSLFSDSSYNEQFF.

This clonotype has ten or more counts. The V gene is TRBV6-1, the J gene TRBJ2-2, with D possibly matching TRBD1 (5 bases). The germline V gene encodes CDR1 MNHNS and CDR2 SASEGT. The CDR3 is made up of 16 amino acids. V dropped 3 bases and J dropped 6 bases, with 17 bases sitting between them. CDR3 in amino acids: CASSDPGLLLPGELFF. CDR3 coding DNA: TGTGCCAGCAGTGACCCAGGGTTATTGTTGCCCGGGGAGCTGTTTTTT.

V is TRBV7-6 and J is TRBJ2-3; 7 nucleotides line up with TRBD1. After removal of 2 bases from V and 5 bases from J, the junction contained 7 bases not matched to a gene. The CDR3 sequence is 15 residues long. The V gene's germline CDR1 is SGHVS and CDR2 FNYEAQ. The chain's CDR3 is CASSLRGGAGDTQYF. CDR3 DNA sequence: TGTGCCAGCAGCTTACGAGGGGGCGCGGGAGATACGCAGTATTTT.

The chain couples TRBV7-2 to TRBJ1-1; possibly TRBD1 for D (5 bases). The germline gives CDR1 SGHTA, CDR2 FQGNSA. V lost 5 bases and J 3 bases, leaving 13 bases between the germline ends. This CDR3 spans 14 amino acids. This CDR3 reads CASSKRGPYTEAFF. DNA of the CDR3: TGTGCCAGCAGCAAGAGGGGCCCATACACTGAAGCTTTCTTT.

This clonotype has a count of ten or more. The chain is built from TRBV25-1 and TRBJ2-7; D gene uncertain. The V and J ends lost 4 bases and 9 bases respectively, with 10 bases between them. The CDR3 contains 11 residues. The germline gives CDR1 MGHDK, CDR2 SYGVNS. The CDR3 DNA is TGTGCCAGCAGTGGGGGTGTCGGGCAGTACTTC. Its protein is CASSGGVGQYF.

This clonotype occurred a few times. The chain carries TRBV19 and TRBJ1-5, with 8 bases that match TRBD1. The CDR3 covers 14 residues. Per the germline V gene, CDR1 is LNHDA and CDR2 is SQIVND (reference sequence). V lost 6 bases and J lost 2; bases outside the gene matches: 3. CDR3 DNA sequence: TGTGCCAGTAGAGACAGGGGTGGCAATCAGCCCCAGCATTTT. Amino acids: CASRDRGGNQPQHF.

The chain carries TRBV7-2 and TRBJ1-5, with 7 bases fitting TRBD1. The germline CDR1 and CDR2 sequences are SGHTA and FQGNSA. This CDR3 is 17 amino acids long. Unmatched junction bases numbered 8, after V lost 2 bases and J lost 1 base. The CDR3 here is CASSLSPGQKSNQPQHF. CDR3 nucleotide sequence: TGTGCCAGCAGCTTATCTCCGGGACAGAAAAGCAATCAGCCCCAGCATTTT.

This clonotype showed up just a few times. The rearrangement uses TRBV12-3 or TRBV12-4 and TRBJ2-1; 7 bases match TRBD2. Trimming at V came to 2 bases and at J to 3 bases, leaving 7 bases not matched to a gene. The CDR3 totals 16 residues. The CDR3 here is CASSLRAGVLYNEQFF. DNA for the CDR3: TGTGCCAGCAGTTTAAGGGCGGGAGTGCTCTACAATGAGCAGTTCTTC.

The rearrangement joins TRBV20-1 to TRBJ1-6, with 8 positions matching TRBD1. Germline V gene lookup returns CDR1 DFQATT and CDR2 SNEGSKA (reference sequence). The CDR3 is made up of 14 amino acids. The V gene end was trimmed by 3 bases and the J gene end by 7 bases; junction bases not matched to a gene: 5. The DNA of the CDR3 is TGCAGTGCTAGCGGACAGGGTAAAAATTCACCCCTCCACTTT. Translating it yields CSASGQGKNSPLHF.

This clonotype was counted between two and nine times. The CDR3 loop is CASSSGPFAPNVGNEQFF. The CDR3 DNA follows: TGTGCCAGCAGCTCGGGGCCCTTTGCGCCTAATGTAGGGAATGAGCAGTTCTTC. The chain recombines TRBV5-4 with TRBJ2-1; D possibly matches TRBD1 or TRBD2 (5 bases each). Trimming shortened V by 3 bases and J by 7 bases, and 26 bases separated the two germline ends. The CDR3 totals 18 residues. The germline CDR1 and CDR2 sequences are SGHNT and YYREEE (reference sequence).

This clonotype was picked up a small number of times. The chain links TRBV11-3 to TRBJ2-7; 9 nucleotides match TRBD2. CDR3 length equals 17 residues. The J segment lost 7 bases and the V segment lost 0 bases, leaving 13 bases of the junction unmatched. Germline V CDR1 and CDR2: SGHNT, YENEEA. CDR3 region: CASSLEAIAGDRGEQYF. DNA for the CDR3: TGTGCCAGCAGCTTAGAAGCAATAGCGGGAGATCGGGGAGAGCAGTACTTC.

This chain joins TRBV4-1 and TRBJ2-3; D gene unclear. Germline loops: CDR1 MGHRA, CDR2 YSYEKL. Deletions cut 0 bases from V and 0 bases from J, with 10 bases between. The CDR3 consists of 16 residues. The CDR3 region is CASSQEWSGSTDTQYF. Here the CDR3 DNA reads TGCGCCAGCAGCCAAGAGTGGTCCGGGAGCACAGATACGCAGTATTTT.

The J gene is TRBJ2-1, the V gene TRBV29-1, with D tentatively TRBD1 (6 bases). CDR1 and CDR2 (germline): SQVTM, ANQGSEA. The CDR3 has 13 amino acids. Trimming removed 4 bases from V and 7 bases from J, with 14 bases in between. In DNA form, the CDR3 reads TGCAGCGTTGGTATGGGGGCGCTTAATGAGCAGTTCTTC. Its protein is CSVGMGALNEQFF.

The count of this clonotype is one. The chain employs TRBV5-5 and TRBJ2-6; 8 nucleotides match TRBD1. Looked up from germline, CDR1 is SGHKS and CDR2 is YYEKEE (reference sequence). The CDR3 is made up of 17 amino acids. V lost 2 bases, J lost 4 bases, and 8 bases stayed unmatched. The CDR3 DNA follows: TGTGCCAGCAGCTTCAGGGGGCAAGGGGCAGGGGCCAACGTCCTGACTTTC. Its protein is CASSFRGQGAGANVLTF.

The chain couples TRBV11-2 to TRBJ2-1; D call uncertain. The CDR3 contains 13 residues. The V end was cut by 3 bases, the J end by 8 bases, with 11 bases between. Germline CDR1 reads SGHAT; CDR2 reads FQNNGV. CDR3 protein: CASSFRLADEQFF. Written as DNA, the CDR3 is TGTGCCAGCAGCTTCCGACTGGCGGATGAGCAGTTCTTC.

The chain employs TRBV10-3 and TRBJ2-6; no clear D gene. V gave up 7 bases and J gave up 2 bases, with 3 bases separating them. The CDR3 is 12 amino acids. CDR1 and CDR2 from the germline V gene are ENHRY and SYGVKD. CDR3 residues: CAITTGANVLTF. The CDR3 DNA reads as TGTGCCATCACCACTGGGGCCAACGTCCTGACTTTC.

V gene TRBV28 combines with J gene TRBJ1-5; tentative D call: TRBD1 (6 bases). The CDR3 is 16 residues long. CDR1 is MDHEN and CDR2 is SYDVKM in the germline V gene. Trimming took 3 bases from V and 2 from J, leaving 14 bases between them. The CDR3 DNA reads TGTGCCAGCAGTTTCCTAGGGGGTGCGGGCAATCAGCCCCAGCATTTT. This gives the protein CASSFLGGAGNQPQHF. The full variable domain, in which reference TRBV28 and TRBJ1-5 provide the parts outside the CDR3, is DVKVTQSSRYLVKRTGEKVFLECVQDMDHENMFWYRQDPGLGLRLIYFSYDVKMKEKGDIPEGYSVSREKKERFSLILESASTNQTSMYLCASSFLGGAGNQPQHFGDGTRLSIL.

J is TRBJ2-7 and V is TRBV28, with TRBD2 matching over 7 bases. The CDR3 spans 15 residues. The germline V gene encodes CDR1 MDHEN and CDR2 SYDVKM. V dropped 4 bases and J dropped 6; count of bases not matched to a gene: 12. CDR3 region: CASSWASGLKSEQYF. The CDR3 nucleotides read TGTGCCAGCAGTTGGGCTAGCGGTCTAAAGAGCGAGCAGTACTTC.

The rearrangement uses TRBV7-2 and TRBJ1-1; D unresolved. V was pared by 4 bases and J by 11 bases, with 14 bases between. This CDR3 region has 12 residues. Germline CDR1 and CDR2: SGHTA and FQGNSA. DNA for the CDR3: TGTGCCAGCAGCTCCTCGGGTGGGGAGGCTTTCTTT. Amino acids: CASSSSGGEAFF.

Ten or more counts support this clonotype. This rearrangement joins TRBV12-3 or TRBV12-4 to TRBJ1-1; no definite D call. The CDR3 is made up of 13 amino acids. V was pared by 2 bases and J by 1 base, with 5 bases between. The CDR3 bases are TGTGCCAGCAGTTTAAGTGCGAACACTGAAGCTTTCTTT. This codes for CASSLSANTEAFF.

This clonotype was observed many times. The chain couples TRBV19 to TRBJ1-1; D is perhaps TRBD1 (6 bases). Trimming took 8 bases from V and 3 from J, leaving 22 bases between them. CDR1 is LNHDA, CDR2 SQIVND, per germline (reference sequence). This CDR3 has 16 amino acids. The CDR3 DNA sequence: TGTGCCAGTCTTCTGTTAGCGGGGGGCCGGTACACTGAAGCTTTCTTT. The encoded protein is CASLLLAGGRYTEAFF.